This T cell receptor beta chain was obtained from a study of CD8+ T cells in alopecia areata. Overall study: Skin-grafted approximately 6-10-week-old female C3H/HeJ mice received tissue from roughly 6-13-month-old C3H/HeJ donors with spontaneous alopecia. Study-wide results and limits: Relative to normal scalp, lesional scalp, especially alopecia totalis/universalis, showed higher clonality. Scalp samples also contribute reads from the resident alphabeta T cells found in normal skin.

The study sorted pooled cutaneous lymph node cells by CD4, CD8alpha, NKG2D, NKG2ACE and other markers. This clone was counted between two and nine times. Antigen: not known. Genes and germline are mouse. The read gets to within 4 residues of the CDR3 end, and the germline J gene fills in the rest. Other DNA variants within this sample encode the same CDR3. Extraction of RNA preceded its reverse transcription into cDNA, which served as the sequencing template. Measured with immunoSEQ multiplex PCR; TCRdb has only the in-frame clones, and not every one. This sample carries about 270,000 clones, none of them present only once. Trimming took off 4 bases at V and 1 base at J, with 8 bases between the two ends. There are 13 residues in the CDR3. CDR1 is NNHDY, CDR2 SYVADS, per germline.

The chain is built from TRBV13-3 and TRBJ1-1, with D tentatively TRBD1 (5 bases). This TCR derives from a C3H/HeJ mouse with alopecia areata. The strain is characterized by the MHC haplotype H2-k. The specimen was CD4+ T cells sorted from a lymph node. CDR3 sequence reads: CASSPTGNTEVFF. The part of the CDR3 DNA that was read is TGTGCCAGCAGTCCAACAGGAAACACA.